This TCR beta chain was obtained from a study of Ad26.COV2.S vaccination and SARS-CoV-2 variants. Points from the study as a whole: It is possible that the TCR breadth and depth analyses underestimated the total T cell responses.

Treatment specified: some 20 received Ad26.COV2.S at low or high dose, single or two shots; 5 received placebo; per-sample allocation not given. Repertoires come from day 63 after the first vaccine or placebo injection. Vaccination used an Ad26 vector expressing Wuhan-strain SARS-CoV-2 spike. Profiled with immunoSEQ multiplex PCR; TCRdb holds only in-frame clones, not every one. The sample shows a few hundred thousand clones, 92% of them seen only once. As to this clone: Its matching antigen is unknown.

V was trimmed by 4 bases and J by 1 base, leaving 9 bases between them. This CDR3 region has 14 residues. CDR1 SGDLS and CDR2 YYNGEE come from the germline V gene. This receptor was obtained from a person between 18 and 65 years old who received the Ad26.COV2.S COVID-19 vaccine or a placebo. Sequenced here: peripheral blood, sampled in a trial of Ad26.COV2.S vaccine versus placebo. V gene TRBV9 combines with J gene TRBJ2-1; perhaps TRBD2 as D (5 bases). CDR3 loop: CASSPRRSYNEQFF. Written as DNA, the CDR3 is TGTGCCAGCAGCCCCAGGAGGTCCTACAATGAGCAGTTCTTC.